A selection of T cell receptor beta chains follows, all from one sample in a study of T cell responses to AZD1222 COVID-19 vaccine. Generated by immunoSEQ multiplex PCR, the TCRdb table keeps only in-frame clones and is missing some. The sample carries around 65,000 clones, over 70% recorded once. The sequencing here drew on peripheral blood, taken on day 0 of AZD1222 vaccination. The receptor source for this set is an adult in good health. CDR3s include the opening cysteine and the closing phenylalanine or tryptophan. Fields, in order: J gene, D gene, V gene, clone size, CDR3 protein, CDR3 DNA. A D gene is named only where the DNA matches it firmly. Expanded clones get a size class; other rows say once, few or many, or leave the size out.

j_call: TRBJ1-1
d_call: .
v_call: TRBV19
clone_size: .
cdr3_aa: CASRTPPRNTEAFF
cdr3_nt: TGTGCCAGTAGAACCCCCCCCCGGAACACTGAAGCTTTCTTT

j_call: TRBJ2-5
d_call: TRBD1
v_call: TRBV7-8
clone_size: .
cdr3_aa: CASSPGQGEETQYF
cdr3_nt: TGTGCCAGCAGCCCCGGACAGGGGGAAGAGACCCAGTACTTC

j_call: TRBJ1-3
d_call: .
v_call: TRBV7-9
clone_size: .
cdr3_aa: CASSSRDGAGNTIYF
cdr3_nt: TGTGCCAGCAGCTCCCGGGACGGAGCTGGAAACACCATATATTTT

j_call: TRBJ2-1
d_call: TRBD1
v_call: TRBV23-1
clone_size: .
cdr3_aa: CATPGTGPPNEQFF
cdr3_nt: TGCGCCACCCCCGGGACAGGGCCCCCCAATGAGCAGTTCTTC

j_call: TRBJ2-2
d_call: .
v_call: TRBV10-3
clone_size: .
cdr3_aa: CAISEAAGELFF
cdr3_nt: TGTGCCATCAGTGAGGCAGCCGGGGAGCTGTTTTTT

j_call: TRBJ1-1
d_call: .
v_call: TRBV4-1
clone_size: few
cdr3_aa: CASSQEEASHLNTEAFF
cdr3_nt: TGCGCCAGCAGCCAAGAGGAGGCCAGCCATTTGAACACTGAAGCTTTCTTT

j_call: TRBJ2-5
d_call: .
v_call: TRBV20-1
clone_size: once
cdr3_aa: CSVTDGQYEQETQYF
cdr3_nt: TGCAGTGTTACTGATGGACAGTATGAACAAGAGACCCAGTACTTC

j_call: TRBJ1-2
d_call: .
v_call: TRBV6-6
clone_size: .
cdr3_aa: CASSYPDAENYGYTF
cdr3_nt: TGTGCCAGCAGTTACCCGGACGCAGAAAACTATGGCTACACCTTC

j_call: TRBJ1-2
d_call: .
v_call: TRBV7-2
clone_size: .
cdr3_aa: CASSLETGSYTF
cdr3_nt: TGTGCCAGCAGCTTAGAAACAGGGAGCTACACCTTC

j_call: TRBJ2-7
d_call: TRBD1
v_call: TRBV12-3/TRBV12-4
clone_size: .
cdr3_aa: CASSSRQGWEQYF
cdr3_nt: TGTGCCAGCAGTTCCCGACAGGGGTGGGAGCAGTACTTC

j_call: TRBJ1-2
d_call: TRBD1
v_call: TRBV2
clone_size: .
cdr3_aa: CASSDGTGGEGNGYTF
cdr3_nt: TGTGCCAGCAGTGATGGGACAGGGGGCGAAGGGAATGGCTACACCTTC

j_call: TRBJ2-7
d_call: .
v_call: TRBV6-2/TRBV6-3
clone_size: .
cdr3_aa: CASSYSTGEEQYF
cdr3_nt: TGTGCCAGCAGTTACTCCACCGGGGAAGAGCAGTACTTC

j_call: TRBJ2-3
d_call: .
v_call: TRBV7-2
clone_size: .
cdr3_aa: CASTPGVADTQYF
cdr3_nt: TGTGCCAGCACCCCGGGGGTGGCAGATACGCAGTATTTT

j_call: TRBJ2-7
d_call: .
v_call: TRBV4-3
clone_size: .
cdr3_aa: CASSQWQGGVSDYEQYF
cdr3_nt: TGCGCCAGCAGCCAATGGCAGGGTGGAGTATCGGACTACGAGCAGTACTTC

j_call: TRBJ2-2
d_call: .
v_call: TRBV5-6
clone_size: few
cdr3_aa: CASSLASHAGELFF
cdr3_nt: TGTGCCAGCAGCTTGGCTAGCCACGCTGGGGAGCTGTTTTTT

j_call: TRBJ2-1
d_call: TRBD1
v_call: TRBV27
clone_size: few
cdr3_aa: CASSSGTGSYNEQFF
cdr3_nt: TGTGCCAGCAGTTCCGGGACAGGGTCCTACAATGAGCAGTTCTTC

j_call: TRBJ2-1
d_call: .
v_call: TRBV12-3/TRBV12-4
clone_size: .
cdr3_aa: CASRQGGAHEQFF
cdr3_nt: TGTGCCAGCAGGCAGGGGGGGGCCCATGAGCAGTTCTTC

j_call: TRBJ1-4
d_call: .
v_call: TRBV9
clone_size: .
cdr3_aa: CASSVQSVATNEKLFF
cdr3_nt: TGTGCCAGCAGCGTACAGAGCGTCGCAACTAATGAAAAACTGTTTTTT

j_call: TRBJ2-2
d_call: .
v_call: TRBV18
clone_size: .
cdr3_aa: CASSGAYTGELFF
cdr3_nt: TGTGCCAGCTCAGGGGCCTACACCGGGGAGCTGTTTTTT

j_call: TRBJ1-1
d_call: .
v_call: TRBV7-9
clone_size: .
cdr3_aa: CASSPDPMNTEAFF
cdr3_nt: TGTGCCAGCAGCCCGGACCCTATGAACACTGAAGCTTTCTTT

j_call: TRBJ1-5
d_call: .
v_call: TRBV5-6
clone_size: once
cdr3_aa: CASSLVGEGSPQHF
cdr3_nt: TGTGCCAGCAGCTTGGTGGGGGAGGGCTCGCCCCAGCATTTT

j_call: TRBJ1-3
d_call: .
v_call: TRBV6-5
clone_size: .
cdr3_aa: CASSLQGLYSGNTIYF
cdr3_nt: TGTGCCAGCAGTTTGCAGGGACTTTACTCTGGAAACACCATATATTTT